This T cell receptor beta chain is drawn from a study of cytomegalovirus exposure and HLA in healthy donors. Findings and limits, study-wide: TCR beta chains associated with HLA were, in a later analysis, more clonally expanded than equally common others.

PCR primers comprised 60 Vbeta and 13 Jbeta primers. The protocol was immunoSEQ multiplex PCR, while the TCRdb copy is restricted to in-frame clones and leaves out a portion. Found here are 170,000 or so clones, 75% to 85% of them singletons; the top ten hold roughly 13%. In the case of this clone: What it recognizes is unknown.

This CDR3 is 15 amino acids long. The germline V gene has CDR1 LNHDA and CDR2 SQIVND (reference sequence). Trimming cost V 6 bases and J 1 base; bases outside gene matches: 6. Material: PBMCs. This receptor was identified in a woman between 50 and 59 years old in good health and CMV-seropositive. The V gene is TRBV19, the J gene TRBJ2-1, with 7 bases lining up with TRBD1. As DNA, the CDR3 is TGTGCCAGTAGACTAAAGGGACAGTCCTACAATGAGCAGTTCTTC. Residues: CASRLKGQSYNEQFF.